One TCR beta chain is described in this entry. This record comes from a study of chemoradiotherapy in HPV16-positive cancers. CDR3 length: 14 amino acids. The V gene lost 9 bases and the J gene lost 0 bases, with 12 bases spanning the gap. In germline, CDR1 is LNHDA, CDR2 SQIVND (reference sequence). Clones were sequenced by immunoSEQ multiplex PCR, and TCRdb holds only the in-frame ones, with some missing. The repertoire consists of almost 5,000 clones, with roughly 85% occurring once and the leading ten covering about 8.2%. This clonotype originated in a human donor with HPV-associated anogenital cancer. The sample was tumor tissue, taken from a patient who underwent chemoradiotherapy. The J gene is TRBJ1-5, the V gene TRBV19; D not resolved. CDR3 bases: TGTGCCAGCCGGACGGCAAATAGCAATCAGCCCCAGCATTTT. As protein: CASRTANSNQPQHF.